The clone carrying this T cell receptor beta chain was detected only a few times. The data originate from a study of T cell repertoires in cytomegalovirus infection. Turning to the study itself: An indication of both CMV infection and matching HLA type came from public TCR beta signatures.

The CDR3 is made up of 16 amino acids. V lost 0 bases and J lost 7; bases outside the gene matches: 7. Germline assignment: CDR1 SGDLS and CDR2 YYNGEE. MiXCR was run by TCRdb on the reads, yielding one entry per CDR3 protein. The sample includes 150,000 to 200,000 distinct CDR3 sequences, nearly 9.5% of them seen just once. The V and J genes are TRBV9 and TRBJ2-1; 10 bases align to TRBD2. The receptor's source is a human donor in good health (CMV status not recorded). Some clones in this sample may be carry-over from other donors' samples. The sample taken for sequencing was PBMCs. The CDR3 loop is CASSVANLAGENEQFF. The CDR3 DNA follows: TGTGCCAGCAGCGTAGCTAACCTAGCGGGAGAAAATGAGCAGTTCTTC.